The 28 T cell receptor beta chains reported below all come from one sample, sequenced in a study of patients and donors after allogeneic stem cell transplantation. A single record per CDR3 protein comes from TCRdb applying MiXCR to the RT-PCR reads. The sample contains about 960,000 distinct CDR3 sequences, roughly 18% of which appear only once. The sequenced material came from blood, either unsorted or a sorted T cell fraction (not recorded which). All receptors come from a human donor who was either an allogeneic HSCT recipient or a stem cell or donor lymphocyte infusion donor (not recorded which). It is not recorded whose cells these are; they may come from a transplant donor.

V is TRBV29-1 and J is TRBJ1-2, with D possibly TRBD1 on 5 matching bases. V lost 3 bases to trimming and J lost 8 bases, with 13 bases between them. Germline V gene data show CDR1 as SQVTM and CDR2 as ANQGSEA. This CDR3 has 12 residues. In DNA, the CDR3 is TGCAGCGTTGACGTGGCAGGGTGGGGCTACACCTTC. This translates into CSVDVAGWGYTF.

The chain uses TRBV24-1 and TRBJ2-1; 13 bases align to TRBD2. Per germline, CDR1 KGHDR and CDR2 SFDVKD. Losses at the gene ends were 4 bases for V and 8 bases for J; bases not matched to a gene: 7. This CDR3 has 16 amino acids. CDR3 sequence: CATSDSPGLAGYEQFF. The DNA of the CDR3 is TGTGCCACCAGTGACTCGCCGGGACTAGCGGGGTATGAGCAGTTCTTC.

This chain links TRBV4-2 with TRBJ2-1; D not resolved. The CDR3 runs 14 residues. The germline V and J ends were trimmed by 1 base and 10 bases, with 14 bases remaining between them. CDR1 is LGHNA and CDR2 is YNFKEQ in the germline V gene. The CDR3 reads CASSQVPSSREQFF. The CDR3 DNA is TGTGCCAGCAGCCAAGTACCGTCTTCTCGGGAGCAGTTCTTC.

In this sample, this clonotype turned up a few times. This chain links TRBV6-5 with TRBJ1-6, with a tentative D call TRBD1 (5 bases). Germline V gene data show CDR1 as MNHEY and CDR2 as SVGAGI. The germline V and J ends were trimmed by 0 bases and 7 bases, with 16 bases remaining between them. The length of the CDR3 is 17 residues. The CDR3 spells CASSYSTDSNPNSPLHF. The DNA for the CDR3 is TGTGCCAGCAGTTACTCGACAGATAGTAACCCAAATTCACCCCTCCACTTT.

The CDR3 bases are TGCAGCGTGCCCCGCGCAGGGCCGCGCGAGACCCAGTACTTC. Its translation is CSVPRAGPRETQYF. The genes are TRBV29-1 and TRBJ2-5; a weak D match, TRBD1 (5 bases). CDR3 length: 14 residues. CDR1 SQVTM and CDR2 ANQGSEA come from the germline V gene. The V end lost 6 bases, the J end lost 5 bases, and 19 bases lay between the germline ends.

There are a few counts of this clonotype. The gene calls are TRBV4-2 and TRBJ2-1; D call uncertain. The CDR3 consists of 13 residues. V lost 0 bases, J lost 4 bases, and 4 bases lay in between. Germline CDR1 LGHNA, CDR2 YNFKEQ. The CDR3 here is CASSQEPYNEQFF. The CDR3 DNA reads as TGTGCCAGCAGCCAAGAGCCTTACAATGAGCAGTTCTTC.

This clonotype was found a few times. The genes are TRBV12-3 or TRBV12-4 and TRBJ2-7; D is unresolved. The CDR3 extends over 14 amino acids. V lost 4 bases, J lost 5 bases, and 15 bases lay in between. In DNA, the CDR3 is TGTGCCAGCAGTTATTACTCCCCGGCCCACGAGCAGTACTTC. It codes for CASSYYSPAHEQYF.

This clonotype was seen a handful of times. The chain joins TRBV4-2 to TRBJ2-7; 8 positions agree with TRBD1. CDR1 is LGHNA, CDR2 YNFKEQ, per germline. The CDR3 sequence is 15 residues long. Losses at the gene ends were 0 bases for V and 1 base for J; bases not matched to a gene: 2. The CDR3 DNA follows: TGTGCCAGCAGCCAAGAAACAGGGGGGTCCTACGAGCAGTACTTC. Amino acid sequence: CASSQETGGSYEQYF.

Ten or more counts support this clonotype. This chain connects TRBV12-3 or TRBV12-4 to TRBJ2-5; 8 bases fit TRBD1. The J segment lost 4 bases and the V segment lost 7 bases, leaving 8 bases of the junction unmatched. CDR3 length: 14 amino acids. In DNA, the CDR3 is TGTGCCAGCAACCGACAGGGGTTCCGAGAGACCCAGTACTTC. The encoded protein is CASNRQGFRETQYF.

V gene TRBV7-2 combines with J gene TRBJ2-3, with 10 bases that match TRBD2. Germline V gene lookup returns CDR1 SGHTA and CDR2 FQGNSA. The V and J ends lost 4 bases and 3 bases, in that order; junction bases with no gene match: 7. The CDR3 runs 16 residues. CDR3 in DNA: TGTGCCAGCAGCTCCACCGAGCGGGGGGGAACAGATACGCAGTATTTT. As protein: CASSSTERGGTDTQYF.

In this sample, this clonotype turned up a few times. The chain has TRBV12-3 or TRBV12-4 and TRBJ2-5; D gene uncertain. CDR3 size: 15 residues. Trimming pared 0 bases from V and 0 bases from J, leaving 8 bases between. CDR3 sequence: CASSLALRDQETQYF. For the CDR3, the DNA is TGTGCCAGCAGTTTAGCGCTAAGGGACCAAGAGACCCAGTACTTC.

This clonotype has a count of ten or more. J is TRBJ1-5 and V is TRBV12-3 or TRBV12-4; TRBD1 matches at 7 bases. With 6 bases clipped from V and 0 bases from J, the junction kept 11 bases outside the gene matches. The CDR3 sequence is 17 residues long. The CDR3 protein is CASSRRWGQYSNQPQHF. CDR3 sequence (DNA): TGTGCCAGCAGCCGAAGATGGGGACAGTATAGCAATCAGCCCCAGCATTTT.

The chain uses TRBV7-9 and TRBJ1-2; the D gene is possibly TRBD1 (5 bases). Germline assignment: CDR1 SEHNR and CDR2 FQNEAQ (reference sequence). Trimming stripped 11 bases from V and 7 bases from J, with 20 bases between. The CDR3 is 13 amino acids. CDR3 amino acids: CAPNPGTEFGYTF. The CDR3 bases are TGTGCCCCTAACCCCGGGACTGAGTTTGGCTACACCTTC.

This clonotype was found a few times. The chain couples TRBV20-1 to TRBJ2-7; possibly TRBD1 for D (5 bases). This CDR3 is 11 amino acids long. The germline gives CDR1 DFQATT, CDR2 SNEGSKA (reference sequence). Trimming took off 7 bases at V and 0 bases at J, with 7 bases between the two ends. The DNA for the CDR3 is TGCAGTGGACAGAGCTCCTACGAGCAGTACTTC. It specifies CSGQSSYEQYF.

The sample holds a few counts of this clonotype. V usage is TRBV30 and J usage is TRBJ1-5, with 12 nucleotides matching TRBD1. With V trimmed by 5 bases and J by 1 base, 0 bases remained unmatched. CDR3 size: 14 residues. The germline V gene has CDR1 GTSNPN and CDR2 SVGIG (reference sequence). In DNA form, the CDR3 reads TGTGCCTGGGGGACAGGGGGCAGCAATCAGCCCCAGCATTTT. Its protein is CAWGTGGSNQPQHF.

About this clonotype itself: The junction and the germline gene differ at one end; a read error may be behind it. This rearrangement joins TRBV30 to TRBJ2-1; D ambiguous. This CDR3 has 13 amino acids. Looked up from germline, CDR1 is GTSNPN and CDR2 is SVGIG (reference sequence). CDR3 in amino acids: CACSDNSYNEQFF. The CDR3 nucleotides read TGTGCCTGTAGTGATAACTCCTACAATGAGCAGTTCTTC.

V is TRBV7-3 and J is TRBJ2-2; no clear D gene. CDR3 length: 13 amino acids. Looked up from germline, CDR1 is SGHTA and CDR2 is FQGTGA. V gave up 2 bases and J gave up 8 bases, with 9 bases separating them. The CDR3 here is CASSLDLRGELFF. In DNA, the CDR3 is TGTGCCAGCAGCTTAGACTTAAGGGGGGAGCTGTTTTTT.

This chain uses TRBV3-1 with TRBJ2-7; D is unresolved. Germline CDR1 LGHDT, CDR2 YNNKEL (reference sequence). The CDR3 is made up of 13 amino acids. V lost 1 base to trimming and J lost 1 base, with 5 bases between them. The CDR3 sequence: CASSQVVSYEQYF. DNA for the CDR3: TGTGCCAGCAGCCAAGTGGTTTCCTACGAGCAGTACTTC.

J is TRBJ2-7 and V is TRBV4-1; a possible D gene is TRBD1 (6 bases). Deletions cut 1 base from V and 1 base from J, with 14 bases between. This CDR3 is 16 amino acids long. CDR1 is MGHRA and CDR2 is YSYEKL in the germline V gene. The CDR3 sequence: CASSQAPGQMSYEQYF. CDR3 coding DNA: TGCGCCAGCAGCCAAGCCCCTGGACAGATGTCCTACGAGCAGTACTTC.

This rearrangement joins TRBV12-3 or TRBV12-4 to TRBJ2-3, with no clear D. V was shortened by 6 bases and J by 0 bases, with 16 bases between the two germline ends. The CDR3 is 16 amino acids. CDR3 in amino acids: CASSPGQPSSTDTQYF. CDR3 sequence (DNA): TGTGCCAGCAGCCCGGGCCAGCCTTCTAGCACAGATACGCAGTATTTT.

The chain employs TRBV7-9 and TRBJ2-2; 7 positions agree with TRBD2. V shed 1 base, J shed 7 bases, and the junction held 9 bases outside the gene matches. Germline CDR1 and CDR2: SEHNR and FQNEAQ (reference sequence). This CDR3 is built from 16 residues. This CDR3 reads CASSLEEGGGHGELFF. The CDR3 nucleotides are TGTGCCAGCAGCTTAGAGGAAGGCGGGGGTCACGGGGAGCTGTTTTTT.

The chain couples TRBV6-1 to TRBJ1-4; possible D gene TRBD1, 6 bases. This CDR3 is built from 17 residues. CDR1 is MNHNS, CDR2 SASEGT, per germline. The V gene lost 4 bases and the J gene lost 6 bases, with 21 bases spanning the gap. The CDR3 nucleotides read TGTGCCAGCAGTGGCAGGGACAAGGCTTGGAGCTATGAAAAACTGTTTTTT. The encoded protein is CASSGRDKAWSYEKLFF.

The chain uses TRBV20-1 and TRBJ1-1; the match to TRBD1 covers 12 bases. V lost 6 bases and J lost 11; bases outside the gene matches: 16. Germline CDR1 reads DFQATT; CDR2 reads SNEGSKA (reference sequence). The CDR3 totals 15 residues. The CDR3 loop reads CSAKPGTGGSLLAFF. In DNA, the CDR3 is TGCAGTGCCAAACCCGGGACAGGGGGCTCTCTACTGGCTTTCTTT.

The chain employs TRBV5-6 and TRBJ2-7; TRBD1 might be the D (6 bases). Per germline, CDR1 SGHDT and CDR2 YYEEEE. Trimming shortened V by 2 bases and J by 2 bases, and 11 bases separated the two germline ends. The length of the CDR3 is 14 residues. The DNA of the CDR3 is TGTGCCAGCAGCTTCCAGGACAGCCCCTACGAGCAGTACTTC. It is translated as CASSFQDSPYEQYF.

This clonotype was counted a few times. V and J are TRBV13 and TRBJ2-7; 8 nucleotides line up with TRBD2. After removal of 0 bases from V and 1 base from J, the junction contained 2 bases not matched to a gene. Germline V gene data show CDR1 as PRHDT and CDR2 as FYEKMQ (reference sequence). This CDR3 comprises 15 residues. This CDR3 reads CASSLGLAESYEQYF. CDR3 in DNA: TGTGCCAGCAGCTTAGGACTAGCGGAATCCTACGAGCAGTACTTC.

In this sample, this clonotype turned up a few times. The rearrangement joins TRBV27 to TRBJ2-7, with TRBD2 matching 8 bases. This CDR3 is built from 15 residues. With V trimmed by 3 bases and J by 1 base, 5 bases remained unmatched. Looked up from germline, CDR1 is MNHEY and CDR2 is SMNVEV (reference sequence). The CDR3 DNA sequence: TGTGCCAGCAGTTTGTCAATAGCGGGGTCCTACGAGCAGTACTTC. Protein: CASSLSIAGSYEQYF.

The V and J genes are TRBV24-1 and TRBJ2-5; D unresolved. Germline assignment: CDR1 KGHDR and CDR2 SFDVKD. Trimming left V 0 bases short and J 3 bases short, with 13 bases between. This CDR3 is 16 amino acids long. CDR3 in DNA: TGTGCCACCAGTGATTTGACCGGTGTAGGCAAAGAGACCCAGTACTTC. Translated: CATSDLTGVGKETQYF.

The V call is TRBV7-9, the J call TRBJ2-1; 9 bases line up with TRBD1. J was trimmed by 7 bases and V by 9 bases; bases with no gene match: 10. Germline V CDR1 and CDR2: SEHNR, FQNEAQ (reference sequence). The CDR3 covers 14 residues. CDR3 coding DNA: TGTGCCAGTGGAGTGGGACAGGGTGCTAATGAGCAGTTCTTC. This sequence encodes CASGVGQGANEQFF.